This entry is about one T cell receptor beta chain. The antigen remains unidentified. This sample was taken from a study of blood T cells in healthy people across ages. Study context: Capture by template switching was about one barcoded beta molecule per two T cells. Study-wide points: Diversity was estimated from one million T cells, and these estimates were considered underestimates.

A second PCR, run for about 7 to 11 cycles, used a sample-barcoded 5' primer plus a J-beta primer mix. TCRdb re-called the 5' RACE reads with MiXCR, one entry per CDR3 protein. The profile shows about 640,000 distinct CDR3 sequences, approximately 50% of them singletons. Sequencing was carried out using blood. The receptor comes from a man aged 60-69 years in good health.

Written as DNA, the CDR3 is TGTGCCAGCAGGCACAGGGGGGCCAAAAACATTCAGTACTTC. Translation gives CASRHRGAKNIQYF. The chain has TRBV21-1 and TRBJ2-4; the table's TRBD1 call for D was not verified on the DNA. TRBV21-1 is described as a pseudogene. CDR3 length equals 14 residues.